Shown below are 6 T cell receptor beta chains from a single sample sequenced in a study of shared clonotypes between healthy human individuals (dated by TCRdb to between 2020 and 2021). The library relied on the immunoSEQ multiplex PCR assay. The table was pulled from immuneACCESS by TCRdb, which kept in-frame rearrangements only. Such tables lose some clones; where checked, under half of the loss comes from unresolved V genes, and the rest has no known cause. The sample profile shows millions of clones; roughly 91% of them were found once. Around 1.7% of the sample lies in the top ten. CD8 naive samples consisted of CD45RO-negative cells that were positively selected for CCR7, yielding a CD45RA+CCR7+ population without TemRA cells. The sequencing sample was made of naive CD8+ T cells from PBMCs. Explained via the paper, the cell subset or site label denotes: CD45RA+CCR7+. Every receptor here comes from a man younger than 35 in good health. Some clones in this sample may be carry-over from other donors' samples.

This sequence joins TRBV5-4 and TRBJ1-1; D unclear. Germline V gene lookup returns CDR1 SGHNT and CDR2 YYREEE (reference sequence). Trimming stripped 4 bases from V and 0 bases from J, with 13 bases between. CDR3 length: 15 amino acids. DNA for the CDR3: TGTGCCAGCAGCCACTCGGAATCAATGAACACTGAAGCTTTCTTT. Translating gives CASSHSESMNTEAFF.

The V gene is TRBV27, the J gene TRBJ2-3; D possibly corresponds to TRBD1 (5 bases). The CDR3 covers 14 residues. Per the germline V gene, CDR1 is MNHEY and CDR2 is SMNVEV (reference sequence). The V and J ends lost 3 bases and 4 bases respectively, with 11 bases between them. This CDR3 is CASSLDMVPDTQYF. DNA of the CDR3: TGTGCCAGCAGTTTGGACATGGTTCCAGATACGCAGTATTTT.

Concerning this clone itself: This sequence may be a read error, since a much larger clone differs from it by one base. This chain joins TRBV27 and TRBJ2-7, with 9 nucleotides matching TRBD1. V trimming: 5 bases; J trimming: 2 bases; junction bases outside the gene matches: 4. CDR1 MNHEY and CDR2 SMNVEV come from the germline V gene (reference sequence). The CDR3 length is 14 residues. In DNA, the CDR3 is TGTGCCAGCAGTCCCTGGACAGGGGCCTACGAGCAGTACTTC. Its protein product is CASSPWTGAYEQYF.

V is TRBV2 and J is TRBJ2-7; 10 bases map to TRBD1. Germline CDR1 is SNHLY and CDR2 is FYNNEI. CDR3 length: 14 amino acids. CDR3: CAVYLRDRGDEQYF. The CDR3 nucleotides read TGTGCTGTCTACCTCCGGGACAGGGGCGACGAGCAGTACTTC.

CDR3 region: CASSTAPGQIIYEQYF. Here the CDR3 DNA reads TGTGCCAGCAGCACCGCGCCGGGACAGATAATCTACGAGCAGTACTTC. V is TRBV5-4 and J is TRBJ2-7; 7 nucleotides align to TRBD1. Germline CDR1 reads SGHNT; CDR2 reads YYREEE (reference sequence). The CDR3 loop spans 16 amino acids. V lost 4 bases, J lost 3 bases, and 13 bases stayed unmatched.

This rearrangement joins TRBV4-1 to TRBJ2-1, with D maybe TRBD2 (5 bases). The CDR3 has 15 residues. V shed 3 bases and J shed 2 bases, with 11 bases lying between them. Germline V gives CDR1 MGHRA, CDR2 YSYEKL. The CDR3 sequence is CASSHPGTTYNEQFF. The DNA of the CDR3 is TGCGCCAGCAGCCATCCGGGAACCACCTACAATGAGCAGTTCTTC.